The entry that follows covers one T cell receptor (beta chain) sequence. Germline CDR1 and CDR2: MNHEY and SMNVEV (reference sequence). There are 16 residues in the CDR3. Trimming left V 6 bases short and J 7 bases short, with 22 bases between. These data come from a study of blood T cell repertoires in COVID-19. Sequencing used immunoSEQ multiplex PCR; TCRdb keeps in-frame clones, though not all of them. The sample holds around 150,000 clones, around 84% seen once. This clonotype originated in a woman older than 75 with acute or convalescent COVID-19. The V call is TRBV27, the J call TRBJ2-1; tentative D call: TRBD2 (5 bases). Sequencing was carried out using peripheral blood. Here the CDR3 reads CASRMGSGMILNEQFF. DNA for the CDR3: TGTGCCAGCAGGATGGGTTCGGGAATGATTTTGAATGAGCAGTTCTTC.